These 10 T cell receptor beta chains were all obtained from the same sample, sequenced in a study of monozygotic twins with inflammatory bowel disease. TCRdb reprocessed the 5' RACE reads and reports one entry per CDR3 protein, with no DNA. In total, the table holds around 380,000 distinct CDR3 sequences. Sequenced: blood. These receptors all come from a human donor with ulcerative colitis or Crohn's disease, or a healthy co-twin of an affected twin (not recorded which).

The V call is TRBV4-3, the J call TRBJ1-1; the D call of TRBD1 rests on TCRdb alone, since no DNA is present to check it. CDR3 size: 15 residues. Germline CDR1 is LGHNA and CDR2 is YSLEER. CDR3 in amino acids: CASSQPDRGRTEAFF.

CDR3 loop: CATSRAPGGNEQYF. The chain links TRBV19 to TRBJ2-7; as DNA is missing, the TRBD1 call by TCRdb cannot be tested. Per germline, CDR1 LNHDA and CDR2 SQIVND (reference sequence). This CDR3 is built from 14 residues.

The chain uses TRBV7-9 and TRBJ2-6. Looked up from germline, CDR1 is SEHNR and CDR2 is FQNEAQ (reference sequence). CDR3 size: 14 residues. The CDR3 sequence is CASMLYSGANVLTF.

CDR3 residues: CASSFGTTETQYF. This chain joins TRBV5-4 and TRBJ2-5; TCRdb picks TRBD1, but there is no DNA to check that call. The CDR3 covers 13 residues. The germline gives CDR1 SGHNT, CDR2 YYREEE (reference sequence).

This rearrangement joins TRBV5-1 to TRBJ1-1; the D gene TCRdb calls, TRBD1, cannot be checked with no DNA. CDR3 length: 13 residues. CDR1 and CDR2 from the germline V gene are SGHRS and YFSETQ. CDR3 sequence: CASSPGEDTEAFF. Supplemented by reference TRBV5-1 and TRBJ1-1, the full variable domain reads KAGVTQTPRYLIKTRGQQVTLSCSPISGHRSVSWYQQTPGQGLQFLFEYFSETQRNKGNFPGRFSGRQFSNSRSEMNVSTLELGDSALYLCASSPGEDTEAFFGQGTRLTVV.

The V and J genes are TRBV7-2 and TRBJ2-1. The CDR3 consists of 15 residues. CDR1 is SGHTA and CDR2 is FQGNSA in the germline V gene. The CDR3 spells CASSSPRVDYNEQFF.

The chain is built from TRBV12-3 or TRBV12-4 and TRBJ1-6. The length of the CDR3 is 12 residues. CDR3 in amino acids: CASSLKGTLLHF.

The rearrangement uses TRBV7-2 and TRBJ1-6. The CDR3 totals 12 residues. Per germline, CDR1 SGHTA and CDR2 FQGNSA. The CDR3 region is CASSFRNSPLHF.

This sequence joins TRBV11-2 and TRBJ2-3; the D call from TCRdb, TRBD2, cannot be confirmed without DNA. The germline gives CDR1 SGHAT, CDR2 FQNNGV. CDR3 length equals 18 residues. The CDR3: CASSPLAGGPLSTDTQYF.

The gene calls are TRBV7-3 and TRBJ2-1; TCRdb's assignment of TRBD1 cannot be checked, as there is no DNA. Germline lookup yields CDR1 SGHTA and CDR2 FQGTGA. The CDR3 has 15 amino acids. The CDR3: CASSFEDRGVDEQFF.